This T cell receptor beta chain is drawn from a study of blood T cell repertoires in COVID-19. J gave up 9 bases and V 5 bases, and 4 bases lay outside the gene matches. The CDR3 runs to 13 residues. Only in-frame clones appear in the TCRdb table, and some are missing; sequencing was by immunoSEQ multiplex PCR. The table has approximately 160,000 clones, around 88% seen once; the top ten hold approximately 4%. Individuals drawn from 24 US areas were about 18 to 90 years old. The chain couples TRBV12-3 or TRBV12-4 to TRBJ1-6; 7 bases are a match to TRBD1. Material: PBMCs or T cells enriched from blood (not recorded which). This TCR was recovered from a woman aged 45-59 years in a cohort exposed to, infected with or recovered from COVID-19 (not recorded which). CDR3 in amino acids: CASSARQGSPLHF. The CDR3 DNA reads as TGTGCCAGCAGTGCCCGACAGGGTTCACCCCTCCACTTT.